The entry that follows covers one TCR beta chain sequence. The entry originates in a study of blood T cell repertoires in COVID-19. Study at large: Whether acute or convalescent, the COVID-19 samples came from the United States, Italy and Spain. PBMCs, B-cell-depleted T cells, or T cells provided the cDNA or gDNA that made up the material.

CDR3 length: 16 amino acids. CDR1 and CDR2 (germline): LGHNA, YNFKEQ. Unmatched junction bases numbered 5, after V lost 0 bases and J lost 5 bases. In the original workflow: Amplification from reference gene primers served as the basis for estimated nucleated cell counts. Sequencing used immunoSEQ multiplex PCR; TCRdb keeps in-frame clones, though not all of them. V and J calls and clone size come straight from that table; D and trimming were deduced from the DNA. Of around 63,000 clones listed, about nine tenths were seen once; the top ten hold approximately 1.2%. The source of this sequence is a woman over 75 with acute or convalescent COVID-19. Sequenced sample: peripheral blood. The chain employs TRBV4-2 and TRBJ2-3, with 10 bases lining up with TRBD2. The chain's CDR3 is CASSQEKRGGGDTQYF. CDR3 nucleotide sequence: TGTGCCAGCAGCCAAGAGAAGCGGGGGGGCGGAGATACGCAGTATTTT.